The clone carrying this T cell receptor (beta chain) was recorded a few times. The data belong to a study of blood T cells in healthy people across ages. Trimming stripped 6 bases from V and 4 bases from J, with 15 bases between. The CDR3 is 14 amino acids. A sample-barcoded 5' primer and a J-beta primer mix were used in a second PCR of roughly 7 to 11 cycles. TCRdb reprocessed the 5' RACE reads via MiXCR and lists one record per CDR3 protein. The table shows around 1,000,000 distinct CDR3 sequences, with 25% occurring only once. These data also featured in a second study, about T cells of mothers and their children.

The chain recombines TRBV12-3 or TRBV12-4 with TRBJ1-2; D may be TRBD1 (6 bases). The TCR sequence derives from a girl aged 2 to 9 in good health. The sequenced sample was blood. CDR3 sequence (DNA): TGTGCCAGCAGGGATCAGGGGTCATTCTATGGCTACACCTTC. It codes for CASRDQGSFYGYTF.